Listed below are T cell receptor beta chains from one sample, sequenced in a study of siplizumab effects on memory and regulatory T cells. Repertoires were generated with immunoSEQ multiplex PCR, while TCRdb's copy carries only in-frame clones and drops some. The sample has 94,000 or so clones; over 95% are singletons. The sequenced sample was naive CD4+ T cells sorted from blood. Every receptor here comes from a human donor in good health. Each CDR3 is given with its conserved first and last residue. D genes are given only for firm matches. Some rows have no size entry. The others give once, few or many, or a class for an expanded clone.

>-|-|TRBJ2-3|TRBV27
CASSLSPYSSTDTQYF
TGTGCCAGCAGTCTATCACCGTACAGCAGCACAGATACGCAGTATTTT
>-|-|TRBJ2-1|TRBV15
CATSRGLAKGGFF
TGTGCCACCAGCAGGGGTCTAGCGAAGGGGGGGTTCTTC
>-|-|TRBJ1-3|TRBV6-5
CASSYFPPGRGNTIYF
TGTGCCAGCAGTTACTTTCCCCCAGGGCGGGGAAACACCATATATTTT
>once|-|TRBJ1-5|TRBV7-1
CASSFGYGNQPQHF
TGTGCCAGCAGCTTCGGTTACGGCAATCAGCCCCAGCATTTT
>-|TRBD1|TRBJ2-2|TRBV11-3
CASSLSSGGTGELFF
TGTGCCAGCAGCTTATCGTCAGGGGGCACCGGGGAGCTGTTTTTT
>-|TRBD1|TRBJ1-3|TRBV28
CASDRGAGNTIYF
TGTGCCAGCGACAGGGGGGCTGGAAACACCATATATTTT
>-|TRBD1|TRBJ1-2|TRBV6-5
CASSYRTGGYGYTF
TGTGCCAGCAGTTACCGCACAGGGGGCTATGGCTACACCTTC
>-|-|TRBJ1-6|TRBV27
CASSHRPYNSPLHF
TGTGCCAGCAGTCACCGCCCCTATAATTCACCCCTCCACTTT
>-|-|TRBJ2-3|TRBV6-5
CASSETLTQYF
TGTGCCAGCAGTGAAACGCTCACGCAGTATTTT
>-|-|TRBJ1-1|TRBV5-1
CASSLGHPNTEAFF
TGCGCCAGCAGCCTAGGACATCCGAACACTGAAGCTTTCTTT
>-|-|TRBJ2-1|TRBV7-7
CASSPTSSGRQFF
TGTGCCAGCAGTCCTACTTCTTCGGGGCGACAGTTCTTC
>-|TRBD1|TRBJ2-3|TRBV27
CASSRQGNTDTQYF
TGTGCCAGCAGTCGACAGGGGAATACAGATACGCAGTATTTT
>-|-|TRBJ1-6|TRBV19
CASSIEAGRNDSPLHF
TGTGCCAGTAGTATAGAGGCGGGCCGGAACGATTCACCCCTCCACTTT
>-|-|TRBJ2-1|TRBV14
CASSQGLKGGNEQFF
TGTGCCAGCAGCCAAGGGCTCAAGGGGGGAAATGAGCAGTTCTTC
>once|-|TRBJ1-6|TRBV6-6
CASSYLLKDSPLHF
TGTGCCAGCAGTTACTTATTAAAGGATTCACCCCTCCACTTT
>-|TRBD2|TRBJ2-7|TRBV7-2
CASSLGPWSSGGYEQYF
TGTGCCAGCAGCTTAGGACCGTGGAGTAGCGGGGGCTACGAGCAGTACTTC
>-|TRBD1|TRBJ1-2|TRBV6-6
CASSPTSSTGGGYTF
TGTGCCAGCAGTCCAACCTCCTCGACAGGGGGTGGCTACACCTTC
>-|-|TRBJ2-3|TRBV5-1
CASTLTPYSDTQYF
TGCGCCAGCACATTGACTCCTTATTCAGATACGCAGTATTTT
>-|-|TRBJ1-3|TRBV9
CASSVLQGRSGNTIYF
TGTGCCAGCAGCGTACTCCAGGGCAGATCTGGAAACACCATATATTTT
>-|TRBD2|TRBJ2-7|TRBV18
CASSAPSGGGYEQYF
TGTGCCAGCTCCGCCCCCAGCGGGGGGGGGTACGAGCAGTACTTC
>once|-|TRBJ2-7|TRBV19
CASSEGRGQYEQYF
TGTGCCAGTAGCGAGGGGAGGGGGCAATACGAGCAGTACTTC
>-|TRBD1|TRBJ2-7|TRBV10-3
CAISDAGGRDEQYF
TGTGCCATCAGTGATGCAGGGGGTCGCGACGAGCAGTACTTC
>-|-|TRBJ1-2|TRBV29-1
CSVYYGYTF
TGCAGCGTTTACTATGGCTACACCTTC
>-|-|TRBJ1-1|TRBV18
CASSADSNTEAFF
TGTGCCAGCTCAGCCGACAGCAACACTGAAGCTTTCTTT
>-|TRBD1|TRBJ2-6|TRBV10-1
CASSELSKDRESGANVLTF
TGCGCCAGCAGTGAGTTAAGCAAGGACAGGGAGTCTGGGGCCAACGTCCTGACTTTC
>-|-|TRBJ1-2|TRBV5-1
CASSGSGGQDGYTF
TGCGCCAGCAGCGGTTCCGGGGGGCAAGATGGCTACACCTTC
>-|TRBD1|TRBJ2-7|TRBV7-9
CASSNTGTGGDEQYF
TGTGCCAGCAGCAATACCGGGACAGGGGGAGATGAGCAGTACTTC
>-|-|TRBJ2-3|TRBV25-1
CASSDTIVRTDTQYF
TGTGCCAGCAGTGATACCATAGTACGCACAGATACGCAGTATTTT
>-|-|TRBJ2-7|TRBV2
CASVRAYEQYF
TGTGCCAGTGTCAGGGCTTACGAGCAGTACTTC
>-|TRBD1|TRBJ1-3|TRBV7-2
CASSLGATGGAGNTIYF
TGTGCCAGCAGCTTAGGGGCGACAGGGGGCGCGGGAAACACCATATATTTT
>-|TRBD1|TRBJ1-6|TRBV5-4
CASSLVQGEDSPLHF
TGTGCCAGCAGCTTGGTTCAGGGGGAGGATTCACCCCTCCACTTT
>-|-|TRBJ2-7|TRBV7-2
CASSSPAGRRRTPDEQYF
TGTGCCAGCAGCTCCCCGGCAGGGAGGAGGAGGACCCCAGACGAGCAGTACTTC
>-|-|TRBJ2-7|TRBV5-1
CASSLAGNYEQYF
TGCGCCAGCAGCTTGGCAGGGAATTACGAGCAGTACTTC
>-|-|TRBJ1-2|TRBV4-2
CASSQDVGVRGYTF
TGTGCCAGCAGCCAAGATGTCGGGGTTCGGGGCTACACCTTC
>-|TRBD2|TRBJ2-3|TRBV2
CASSDSLLSSGGTSTDTQYF
TGTGCCAGCAGTGATTCCCTCTTATCTAGCGGGGGGACTAGCACAGATACGCAGTATTTT
>-|-|TRBJ1-4|TRBV14
CASHRTGEKLFF
TGTGCCAGCCACCGGACCGGTGAAAAACTGTTTTTT
>-|TRBD1|TRBJ2-3|TRBV5-1
CASSLQGARGTDTQYF
TGCGCCAGCAGCCTACAGGGGGCGCGGGGCACAGATACGCAGTATTTT
>-|-|TRBJ2-1|TRBV18
CASSPVGGGRNNEQFF
TGTGCCAGCTCACCGGTGGGCGGGGGCCGGAACAATGAGCAGTTCTTC
>-|TRBD1|TRBJ1-1|TRBV5-1
CASARTGVKLNTEAFF
TGCGCCAGCGCCCGGACAGGGGTCAAGTTGAACACTGAAGCTTTCTTT
>-|-|TRBJ1-4|TRBV13
CASSLGDVGGSLFF
TGTGCCAGCAGCTTAGGGGATGTCGGGGGGAGTCTGTTTTTT
>-|TRBD1|TRBJ1-2|TRBV10-3
CAISDDRVGYTF
TGTGCCATCAGTGACGACAGGGTTGGCTACACCTTC
>-|TRBD1|TRBJ1-4|TRBV27
CASSLSKGGTGSEKLFF
TGTGCCAGCAGTTTATCTAAGGGAGGGACAGGGAGTGAAAAACTGTTTTTT
>-|-|TRBJ2-5|TRBV18
CASSPSQETQYF
TGTGCCAGCTCACCGAGCCAAGAGACCCAGTACTTC
>-|-|TRBJ1-3|TRBV5-6
CASSHPPGVGNTIYF
TGTGCCAGCAGCCACCCCCCCGGGGTCGGAAACACCATATATTTT
>once|TRBD1|TRBJ2-3|TRBV7-3
CASSLTGQFTDTQYF
TGTGCCAGCAGCTTGACAGGGCAATTCACAGATACGCAGTATTTT
>once|-|TRBJ1-5|TRBV5-6
CASSLGGFRNQPQHF
TGTGCCAGCAGCTTGGGGGGGTTCCGGAATCAGCCCCAGCATTTT
>few|-|TRBJ1-5|TRBV2
CASSKGGSNQPQHF
TGTGCCAGCAGTAAAGGGGGGAGCAATCAGCCCCAGCATTTT
>-|-|TRBJ2-7|TRBV29-1
CSVVPITGAGEQYF
TGCAGCGTCGTCCCCATTACAGGGGCGGGAGAGCAGTACTTC
>-|-|TRBJ2-1|TRBV19
CASSMGRVSYNEQFF
TGTGCCAGTAGTATGGGGCGGGTTTCCTACAATGAGCAGTTCTTC
>-|-|TRBJ1-1|TRBV6-1
CASGPEAFF
TGTGCCAGCGGCCCGGAAGCTTTCTTT
>-|-|TRBJ1-1|TRBV7-9
CASSNRVTNTEAFF
TGTGCCAGCAGCAACAGGGTCACGAACACTGAAGCTTTCTTT
>-|-|TRBJ2-3|TRBV5-1
CASSREYGTDTQYF
TGCGCCAGCAGTAGGGAGTATGGCACAGATACGCAGTATTTT